Listed here are 32 T cell receptor beta chains from one sample, sequenced in a study of beta chain features in type 1 diabetes. Since all of the isolated RNA was reverse transcribed, expressed TCRB transcripts were what got sequenced. Sequencing was performed with immunoSEQ multiplex PCR; in TCRdb, only in-frame clones are kept and a portion is missing. This sample has about 930,000 clones, with roughly a sixth found just once. The sequenced material came from naive CD4+ T cells from blood. Receptor source: a woman under 30 in good health.

The chain carries TRBV6-4 and TRBJ1-1; D gene unclear. Germline V gives CDR1 MRHNA, CDR2 SNTAGT. The CDR3 length is 15 residues. Trimming left V 6 bases short and J 5 bases short, with 19 bases between. The CDR3 region is CASRHQDPEGTEAFF. The CDR3 bases are TGTGCCAGCAGACACCAGGACCCCGAAGGGACTGAAGCTTTCTTT.

The sample holds a few counts of this clone. V gene TRBV11-2 combines with J gene TRBJ2-1, with a weak D call TRBD2 (5 bases). Trimming shortened V by 5 bases and J by 9 bases, and 14 bases separated the two germline ends. Germline-derived CDR1 and CDR2 are SGHAT and FQNNGV. The CDR3 length is 13 residues. In DNA form, the CDR3 reads TGTGCCAGCAGCCTTTTTCCCGGGGTTGAGCAGTTCTTC. This translates into CASSLFPGVEQFF.

This clone has a handful of counts. The chain joins TRBV28 to TRBJ2-1; the D gene is possibly TRBD2 (5 bases). The V gene's germline CDR1 is MDHEN and CDR2 SYDVKM. The V gene lost 6 bases and the J gene lost 5 bases, with 17 bases spanning the gap. The CDR3 is 15 residues long. The CDR3 DNA sequence: TGTGCCAGCAGCTCAGCGGTTAGGGCTAACAATGAGCAGTTCTTC. Protein sequence: CASSSAVRANNEQFF.

In its sample, this clone was seen a few times. The genes are TRBV6-5 and TRBJ2-7; possibly TRBD1 for D (5 bases). Germline V lookup: CDR1 MNHEY, CDR2 SVGAGI. The CDR3 loop spans 14 amino acids. Trimming left V 0 bases short and J 1 base short, with 7 bases between. CDR3 sequence reads: CASSYSGESYEQYF. The CDR3 DNA reads as TGTGCCAGCAGTTACTCAGGGGAATCCTACGAGCAGTACTTC.

V usage is TRBV2 and J usage is TRBJ2-7; 8 positions match TRBD1. CDR3 length: 15 amino acids. The V and J ends lost 6 bases and 3 bases, in that order; junction bases with no gene match: 10. The germline CDR1 and CDR2 sequences are SNHLY and FYNNEI. CDR3: CASSRGQGVLYEQYF. The CDR3 nucleotides read TGTGCCAGCAGCCGAGGACAGGGTGTTCTCTACGAGCAGTACTTC.

The chain employs TRBV20-1 and TRBJ2-7; tentative D call: TRBD2 (5 bases). The CDR3 consists of 11 residues. Germline V gene lookup returns CDR1 DFQATT and CDR2 SNEGSKA (reference sequence). V was clipped by 3 bases and J by 12 bases, with 15 bases between them. CDR3 nucleotides: TGCAGTGCTAGCGGACTCGAGGCTAGGTACTTC. Translated: CSASGLEARYF.

CDR3 in DNA: TGTGCCAGCGGGAGGGATGATGGCTACACCTTC. As protein: CASGRDDGYTF. This chain uses TRBV6-6 with TRBJ1-2; D unresolved. V was trimmed by 8 bases and J by 6 bases, leaving 10 bases between them. This CDR3 comprises 11 residues. The germline V gene has CDR1 MNHNY and CDR2 SVGAGI (reference sequence).

Only a few counts were recorded for this clone. The V call is TRBV29-1, the J call TRBJ2-5; 10 positions match TRBD1. The germline gives CDR1 SQVTM, CDR2 ANQGSEA. Losses at the gene ends were 4 bases for V and 4 bases for J; bases not matched to a gene: 21. The CDR3 spans 19 residues. The CDR3 DNA reads as TGCAGCGTTGCCCGCAGGGGCGCTACCGGGACAGGGGTCGGAGAGACCCAGTACTTC. Translating it yields CSVARRGATGTGVGETQYF.

The chain combines TRBV4-3 with TRBJ1-1, with D hard to call. V shed 0 bases and J shed 10 bases, with 12 bases lying between them. The V gene's germline CDR1 is LGHNA and CDR2 YSLEER. The CDR3 totals 13 residues. CDR3: CASSQEIDGRAFF. The CDR3 DNA follows: TGCGCCAGCAGCCAAGAAATAGACGGACGAGCTTTCTTT.

This clone was recorded a few times. The rearrangement joins TRBV7-8 to TRBJ2-1; D possibly corresponds to TRBD2 (5 bases). V dropped 3 bases and J dropped 11 bases, with 23 bases sitting between them. Germline V CDR1 and CDR2: SGHVS, FQNEAQ. This CDR3 spans 16 amino acids. The CDR3 DNA reads as TGTGCCAGCAGCTTGCGAGGGTCAGGCCTAGTCCAAAAGCAGTTCTTC. The encoded protein is CASSLRGSGLVQKQFF.

The chain is built from TRBV6-5 and TRBJ2-7; possible D gene TRBD2, 6 bases. The ends were cut back, 7 bases at V and 1 base at J, with 17 bases in the middle. This CDR3 region has 15 residues. The germline CDR1 and CDR2 sequences are MNHEY and SVGAGI. CDR3 protein: CASKLARGNSYEQYF. Here the CDR3 DNA reads TGTGCCAGCAAGCTCGCTCGCGGGAATTCCTACGAGCAGTACTTC.

This chain connects TRBV4-2 to TRBJ2-4; 10 nucleotides agree with TRBD2. The CDR3 consists of 19 residues. The germline gives CDR1 LGHNA, CDR2 YNFKEQ. Unmatched junction bases numbered 11, after V lost 3 bases and J lost 0 bases. CDR3 nucleotide sequence: TGTGCCAGCAGCCAGGCGACTAGCGGGTCCCAGCTAGCCAAAAACATTCAGTACTTC. Translated: CASSQATSGSQLAKNIQYF.

J is TRBJ2-1 and V is TRBV14; 16 bases are a match to TRBD2. This CDR3 has 15 amino acids. V was pared by 4 bases and J by 11 bases, with 5 bases of the junction left unmatched. Germline assignment: CDR1 SGHDN and CDR2 FVKESK. As DNA, the CDR3 is TGTGCCAGCAGCCCCGGGACTAGCGGGAGGGTGAAGCAGTTCTTC. Translation gives CASSPGTSGRVKQFF.

A few counts support this clone. The junction departs from the called germline gene at one end, perhaps through a read error. The chain has TRBV27 and TRBJ2-1; possible D gene TRBD2, 5 bases. Germline-derived CDR1 and CDR2 are MNHEY and SMNVEV (reference sequence). The CDR3 runs to 14 residues. CDR3 sequence (DNA): TGTGCCAGCACTGTTAGCGAACCTTACAATGAGCTGTTCTTC. As protein: CASTVSEPYNELFF.

This clone was seen only a few times. The V and J genes are TRBV28 and TRBJ2-2; 13 bases line up with TRBD2. The CDR3 is 18 amino acids. Germline CDR1 and CDR2: MDHEN and SYDVKM. Germline trimming cut 4 bases from V and 6 bases from J; bases unmatched to any gene: 11. Here the CDR3 DNA reads TGTGCCAGCAGTTCTCCGGGACTAGCGGGGATAGTGGCCGGGGAGCTGTTTTTT. Protein sequence: CASSSPGLAGIVAGELFF.

This rearrangement joins TRBV5-4 to TRBJ2-7; tentative D call: TRBD2 (5 bases). The germline gives CDR1 SGHNT, CDR2 YYREEE (reference sequence). Between the trimmed V and J ends, which lost 5 bases and 2 bases, there was a span of 14 bases. This CDR3 region has 14 residues. The CDR3 nucleotides read TGTGCCAGCAGAACAAAGGACTCGGCCTACGAGCAGTACTTC. Amino acid sequence: CASRTKDSAYEQYF.

There are a few counts of this clone. The V gene is TRBV19, the J gene TRBJ1-5, with TRBD1 identical over 8 bases. This CDR3 has 15 residues. CDR1 LNHDA and CDR2 SQIVND come from the germline V gene (reference sequence). V shed 6 bases and J 3 bases; nucleotides not matched to a gene: 7. This chain's CDR3 is CASRLTGVFNQPQHF. CDR3 DNA: TGTGCCAGTAGACTGACAGGGGTTTTCAATCAGCCCCAGCATTTT.

This clone occurred a few times. The chain employs TRBV21-1 and TRBJ2-3. TRBV21-1 is a recognized pseudogene. The CDR3 runs 11 residues. The CDR3 protein is CASQGTDTQYF. The CDR3 nucleotides read TGTGCCAGCCAAGGAACAGATACGCAGTATTTT.

In its sample, this clone was seen a few times. J is TRBJ1-2 and V is TRBV18; D is perhaps TRBD1 (6 bases). Trimming left V 3 bases short and J 0 bases short, with 8 bases between. The CDR3 runs to 14 residues. The V gene's germline CDR1 is KGHSH and CDR2 LQKENI. The CDR3 loop reads CASSPDSTNYGYTF. CDR3 coding DNA: TGTGCCAGCTCACCGGACAGTACTAACTATGGCTACACCTTC.

This clone was detected only once. The genes are TRBV5-8 and TRBJ2-3; no clear D gene. Per the germline V gene, CDR1 is SGHTS and CDR2 is YDEGEE. This CDR3 region has 16 residues. Trimming removed 3 bases at V and 0 bases at J, with 14 bases between. In nucleotides, the CDR3 is TGTGCCAGCAGCTCCGAATTACGCCATAGCACAGATACGCAGTATTTT. It translates to CASSSELRHSTDTQYF.

This clone was observed a few times. The rearrangement uses TRBV25-1 and TRBJ1-4, with 10 bases that match TRBD1. After removal of 6 bases from V and 6 bases from J, the junction contained 4 bases not matched to a gene. CDR1 is MGHDK, CDR2 SYGVNS, per germline. The CDR3 extends over 14 amino acids. The CDR3: CASRGGQGDEKLFF. Here the CDR3 DNA reads TGTGCCAGCAGGGGAGGACAGGGGGATGAAAAACTGTTTTTT.

V gene TRBV18 combines with J gene TRBJ1-1; 9 nucleotides line up with TRBD1. The V segment lost 5 bases and the J segment 7 bases; nucleotides outside the gene matches: 2. CDR1 and CDR2 from the germline V gene are KGHSH and LQKENI. The CDR3 totals 12 residues. The CDR3 spells CASSRQGGEAFF. The CDR3 DNA reads TGTGCCAGCTCAAGACAGGGGGGTGAAGCTTTCTTT.

The rearrangement uses TRBV18 and TRBJ1-2, with D hard to call. V lost 0 bases, J lost 4 bases, and 12 bases lay in between. Per the germline V gene, CDR1 is KGHSH and CDR2 is LQKENI. This CDR3 spans 15 amino acids. CDR3 amino acids: CASSPPGGYSYGYTF. The CDR3, as DNA: TGTGCCAGCTCACCACCGGGAGGGTACTCCTATGGCTACACCTTC. Filled out from reference TRBV18 and TRBJ1-2, the complete variable domain reads NAGVMQNPRHLVRRRGQEARLRCSPMKGHSHVYWYRQLPEEGLKFMVYLQKENIIDESGMPKERFSAEFPKEGPSILRIQQVVRGDSAAYFCASSPPGGYSYGYTFGSGTRLTVV.

There are a few counts of this clone. The chain carries TRBV6-6 and TRBJ1-2, with D unclear. The CDR3 runs 14 residues. CDR1 and CDR2 from the germline V gene are MNHNY and SVGAGI (reference sequence). V lost 6 bases and J lost 3, with 14 bases in between. In DNA, the CDR3 is TGTGCCAGCAGCCCCCCCGCAGGCGACTATGGCTACACCTTC. This codes for CASSPPAGDYGYTF.

The rearrangement links TRBV28 to TRBJ1-5; 9 bases agree with TRBD1. The CDR3 loop spans 17 amino acids. With 6 bases clipped from V and 2 bases from J, the junction kept 11 bases outside the gene matches. The germline CDR1 and CDR2 sequences are MDHEN and SYDVKM. CDR3 sequence reads: CASSLQGALWGNQPQHF. The DNA for the CDR3 is TGTGCCAGCAGCCTACAGGGGGCTTTGTGGGGCAATCAGCCCCAGCATTTT.

In nucleotides, the CDR3 is TGTGCCAGCAGTGCGAGCGGGAGGGGCCTAACCCAGTACTTC. This codes for CASSASGRGLTQYF. The chain carries TRBV25-1 and TRBJ2-5; 10 bases align to TRBD2. Germline trimming cut 4 bases from V and 8 bases from J; bases unmatched to any gene: 7. CDR3 length: 14 residues. The germline V gene encodes CDR1 MGHDK and CDR2 SYGVNS.

The sample holds a few counts of this clone. Different DNA sequences within this sample yield the same CDR3. This chain joins TRBV11-2 and TRBJ2-5, with D perhaps matching TRBD2 (6 bases). The CDR3 has 13 amino acids. V was trimmed by 3 bases and J by 5 bases, leaving 10 bases between them. Per germline, CDR1 SGHAT and CDR2 FQNNGV. The CDR3 spells CASSLGGLETQYF. CDR3 nucleotides: TGTGCCAGCAGCTTGGGAGGTTTGGAGACCCAGTACTTC.

The chain links TRBV18 to TRBJ2-7; possibly TRBD1 for D (5 bases). Trimming removed 3 bases at V and 5 bases at J, with 14 bases between. CDR3 length: 14 residues. The germline gives CDR1 KGHSH, CDR2 LQKENI. The CDR3 DNA reads as TGTGCCAGCTCACCTTCGACAGTCTACAACGAGCAGTACTTC. It codes for CASSPSTVYNEQYF.

The chain employs TRBV7-9 and TRBJ2-1; TRBD2 agrees at 10 bases. CDR1 and CDR2 (germline): SEHNR, FQNEAQ (reference sequence). The V and J ends lost 3 bases and 8 bases, in that order; junction bases with no gene match: 7. The length of the CDR3 is 15 residues. The DNA of the CDR3 is TGTGCCAGCAGCTTTGGTACTAGCGGGATCGATGAGCAGTTCTTC. Translated: CASSFGTSGIDEQFF.

This clone was detected a few times. V usage is TRBV29-1 and J usage is TRBJ2-7; D possibly corresponds to TRBD2 (5 bases). V lost 4 bases and J 7 bases, leaving 11 bases between the germline ends. The CDR3 length is 11 residues. Germline lookup yields CDR1 SQVTM and CDR2 ANQGSEA. CDR3 in DNA: TGCAGCGTTGGGACCCGAGGGGAGCAGTACTTC. Protein sequence: CSVGTRGEQYF.

V and J are TRBV2 and TRBJ1-2; 8 bases line up with TRBD1. Per the germline V gene, CDR1 is SNHLY and CDR2 is FYNNEI. This CDR3 contains 14 residues. V lost 7 bases, J lost 3 bases, and 7 bases stayed unmatched. The DNA of the CDR3 is TGTGCCAGCAATTTGCAGGGGGCTGACTATGGCTACACCTTC. It is translated as CASNLQGADYGYTF.

The chain combines TRBV18 with TRBJ2-7; a possible D gene is TRBD1 (5 bases). Trimming left V 8 bases short and J 3 bases short, with 20 bases between. Germline values: CDR1 KGHSH, CDR2 LQKENI. This CDR3 is 15 amino acids long. The CDR3 sequence is CASAPRVGGHYEQYF. Here the CDR3 DNA reads TGTGCCAGCGCTCCCCGCGTAGGCGGACACTACGAGCAGTACTTC.